The 13 T cell receptor beta chains given below trace back to one sample, sequenced in a study of beta chain features in type 1 diabetes. Broader study findings: Type 1 diabetes patients had moderately but significantly shorter TCRB CDR3s in all four CD4+ subsets.

Of the isolated RNA, all was reverse transcribed, and so the sequenced material was expressed TCRB transcripts. Only in-frame clones appear in the TCRdb table, and some are missing; sequencing was by immunoSEQ multiplex PCR. Among fewer than 400,000 clones listed, roughly a tenth were seen once. The antigens for these receptors are not known. Material for sequencing was central memory CD4+ T cells from blood. Every receptor here comes from a man between 25 and 39 years old with type 1 diabetes.

This clone was found many times. This chain links TRBV10-3 with TRBJ1-1, with D perhaps TRBD1 (5 bases). The CDR3 is 14 residues long. Germline V CDR1 and CDR2: ENHRY, SYGVKD. The V end was cut by 6 bases, the J end by 3 bases, with 14 bases between. The CDR3 sequence is CAISQGRGDTEAFF. In DNA, the CDR3 is TGTGCCATCAGCCAAGGTCGGGGGGACACTGAAGCTTTCTTT.

The sample holds a few counts of this clone. The chain recombines TRBV30 with TRBJ2-3; TRBD2 agrees at 7 bases. This CDR3 spans 15 amino acids. Germline V lookup: CDR1 GTSNPN, CDR2 SVGIG (reference sequence). The V gene end was trimmed by 2 bases and the J gene end by 0 bases; junction bases not matched to a gene: 5. CDR3 region: CAWSRASGSTDTQYF. The CDR3 region has the DNA TGTGCCTGGAGTCGAGCTAGCGGTAGCACAGATACGCAGTATTTT.

This clone has just a few counts. This rearrangement joins TRBV10-3 to TRBJ1-1; the D gene is possibly TRBD1 (5 bases). V shed 8 bases and J shed 5 bases, with 18 bases lying between them. Germline V gene sequence: CDR1 ENHRY, CDR2 SYGVKD. The CDR3 extends over 14 amino acids. CDR3 DNA sequence: TGTGCCATCGCCTCGTCCGAGGGGCAAACTGAAGCTTTCTTT. Protein product: CAIASSEGQTEAFF.

There are many counts of this clone. The chain joins TRBV7-8 to TRBJ2-1; 10 bases align to TRBD2. This CDR3 has 14 residues. CDR1 is SGHVS, CDR2 FQNEAQ, per germline. V shed 5 bases, J shed 10 bases, and the junction held 8 bases outside the gene matches. CDR3 bases: TGTGCCAGCAGCCGAGGACTAGCGGTAGGGGAGCAGTTCTTC. Its protein product is CASSRGLAVGEQFF.

The rearrangement joins TRBV29-1 to TRBJ2-1, with TRBD1 identical over 8 bases. The CDR3 sequence is 13 residues long. Germline lookup yields CDR1 SQVTM and CDR2 ANQGSEA. J lost 8 bases, V lost 4 bases, and 7 bases had no gene match. CDR3 in DNA: TGCAGCGTTGTTCAGGGGGCTACCTATGAGCAGTTCTTC. This encodes CSVVQGATYEQFF.

The gene calls are TRBV5-3 and TRBJ1-1; weak D call: TRBD1 (6 bases). TRBV5-3 is an open reading frame, and its role is uncertain. V gave up 4 bases and J gave up 0 bases, with 10 bases separating them. The CDR3 totals 14 residues. CDR3 bases: TGTGCCAGAAGCGCGGACAGACTGAACACTGAAGCTTTCTTT. It specifies CARSADRLNTEAFF.

This clone has only a few counts. The V call is TRBV28, the J call TRBJ1-2; D unresolved. Per the germline V gene, CDR1 is MDHEN and CDR2 is SYDVKM. This CDR3 spans 13 amino acids. V lost 2 bases and J lost 4, with 8 bases in between. CDR3 bases: TGTGCCAGCAGTTTAAGGCCCTCCTATGGCTACACCTTC. It translates to CASSLRPSYGYTF.

This clone was found many times. The chain carries TRBV28 and TRBJ2-7; 9 bases line up with TRBD1. The CDR3 extends over 16 amino acids. Germline CDR1 and CDR2: MDHEN and SYDVKM. The J segment lost 3 bases and the V segment lost 4 bases, leaving 10 bases of the junction unmatched. The CDR3 is CASSSSPGQGGYEQYF. As DNA, the CDR3 is TGTGCCAGCAGTTCTTCTCCGGGACAGGGCGGCTACGAGCAGTACTTC.

This chain joins TRBV27 and TRBJ2-6, with a tentative D call TRBD1 (6 bases). This CDR3 is built from 19 residues. Trimming removed 1 base from V and 0 bases from J, with 16 bases in between. CDR1 and CDR2 from the germline V gene are MNHEY and SMNVEV (reference sequence). CDR3 sequence: CASSLYGDMGPSGANVLTF. The CDR3 nucleotides are TGTGCCAGCAGTTTATATGGGGACATGGGGCCCTCTGGGGCCAACGTCCTGACTTTC.

This chain joins TRBV5-1 and TRBJ2-3; D unclear. Looked up from germline, CDR1 is SGHRS and CDR2 is YFSETQ. V was shortened by 1 base and J by 6 bases, with 12 bases between the two germline ends. There are 14 residues in the CDR3. The CDR3 reads CASSLTIAGDTQYF. The CDR3, as DNA: TGCGCCAGCAGCTTGACGATTGCCGGTGATACGCAGTATTTT.

The V gene is TRBV30, the J gene TRBJ1-3; D unclear. V lost 0 bases to trimming and J lost 0 bases, with 9 bases between them. The CDR3 loop spans 15 amino acids. The germline V gene encodes CDR1 GTSNPN and CDR2 SVGIG (reference sequence). CDR3 in DNA: TGTGCCTGGAGTGTTAAAAGGCCCTCTGGAAACACCATATATTTT. It is translated as CAWSVKRPSGNTIYF. Full variable domain (missing parts from reference TRBV30 and TRBJ1-3): SQTIHQWPATLVQPVGSPLSLECTVEGTSNPNLYWYRQAAGRGLQLLFYSVGIGQISSEVPQNLSASRPQDRQFILSSKKLLLSDSGFYLCAWSVKRPSGNTIYFGEGSWLTVV.

The chain recombines TRBV5-8 with TRBJ1-5; 10 bases line up with TRBD1. The length of the CDR3 is 16 residues. Trimming took 4 bases from V and 1 from J; bases not matched to a gene: 5. Germline V gene lookup returns CDR1 SGHTS and CDR2 YDEGEE. CDR3 nucleotides: TGTGCCAGCAGCCCCCGGGACAGGGGAAGCAATCAGCCCCAGCATTTT. Its protein is CASSPRDRGSNQPQHF.

This rearrangement joins TRBV28 to TRBJ2-2, with 11 bases identical to TRBD2. V was pared by 6 bases and J by 0 bases, with 3 bases of the junction left unmatched. The CDR3 runs to 16 residues. Per germline, CDR1 MDHEN and CDR2 SYDVKM. CDR3 protein: CASSTTSGANTGELFF. CDR3 nucleotides: TGTGCCAGCAGCACGACTAGCGGGGCGAACACCGGGGAGCTGTTTTTT. Filled out from reference TRBV28 and TRBJ2-2, the complete variable domain reads DVKVTQSSRYLVKRTGEKVFLECVQDMDHENMFWYRQDPGLGLRLIYFSYDVKMKEKGDIPEGYSVSREKKERFSLILESASTNQTSMYLCASSTTSGANTGELFFGEGSRLTVL.